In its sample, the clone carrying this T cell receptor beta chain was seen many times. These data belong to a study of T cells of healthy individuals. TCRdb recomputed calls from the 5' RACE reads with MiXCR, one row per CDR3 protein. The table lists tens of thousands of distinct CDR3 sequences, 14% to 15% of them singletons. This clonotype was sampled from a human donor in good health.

CDR3 DNA: TGCAGTGCTAGAGAGGGGATACCCGGACAGGCTTTTAGCAATCAGCCCCAGCATTTT. Its protein product is CSAREGIPGQAFSNQPQHF. V usage is TRBV20-1 and J usage is TRBJ1-5, with 7 bases lining up with TRBD1. V lost 0 bases, J lost 0 bases, and 14 bases stayed unmatched. The germline V gene has CDR1 DFQATT and CDR2 SNEGSKA (reference sequence). The CDR3 loop spans 19 amino acids.